The TCR beta chain described here comes from a study of blood T cells in healthy people across ages. Study results and limitations: There was a strong correlation between TCR beta diversity and naive T cell percentage.

The CDR3 extends over 16 amino acids. Germline CDR1 and CDR2: SSHAT and FNYEAQ (reference sequence). A J-beta primer mix and a sample-barcoded 5' primer were used in a second PCR of about 7 to 11 cycles. TCRdb reprocessed the 5' RACE reads via MiXCR and lists one record per CDR3 protein. The sample holds over 1,500,000 distinct CDR3 sequences, 40% to 55% seen once. With regard to this clonotype: The antigen is undetermined. At one of its ends the junction is not consistent with the germline gene, which may arise from a read error.

The sequenced sample was blood. The chain uses TRBV7-7 and TRBJ2-7; 7 bases fit TRBD1. This receptor was taken from a woman in her thirties or forties in good health. The CDR3 protein is CASRFPRDSLTYEQYF. DNA of the CDR3: TGTGCTAGCAGGTTCCCCCGGGACAGTTTAACCTACGAGCAGTACTTC.